The T cell receptor beta chain described here comes from a study of blood T cell repertoires in COVID-19. Overall study: From the United States, Italy and Spain came samples of acute and convalescent COVID-19. From T cells, B-cell-depleted T cells, or PBMCs came the material, which was cDNA or gDNA.

In germline, CDR1 is WNHNN, CDR2 SYGVQD (reference sequence). Trimming took 6 bases from V and 13 from J; bases not matched to a gene: 14. The CDR3 is 14 amino acids. Per the original methods: Nucleated cell counts were estimated from reference gene primer amplification. Clones were sequenced by immunoSEQ multiplex PCR, and TCRdb holds only the in-frame ones, with some missing. That table supplies the V and J calls and clone size; D and trimming were determined from the DNA. Here the sample spans approximately 66,000 clones, about 86% being singletons. This sequence was found in a man between 45 and 60 years old with active COVID-19. The chain is built from TRBV10-1 and TRBJ2-1, with TRBD1 identical over 8 bases. Sequenced input: peripheral blood. The CDR3 DNA reads as TGCGCCAGCAGCCCCACCAAACAGGGGGTAAAACAGTTCTTC. Translation: CASSPTKQGVKQFF.